These 14 T cell receptor beta chains share one sample of origin, sequenced in a study of blood T cell repertoires in COVID-19. The table came from immunoSEQ multiplex PCR; TCRdb's copy has only in-frame clones and leaves some out. The sample has 250,000 to 300,000 clones, around 88% seen once; the top ten hold around 5.4%. The sequencing sample was made of peripheral blood. All receptors come from a man older than 75 with acute or convalescent COVID-19.

The chain couples TRBV19 to TRBJ1-4; the match to TRBD1 covers 7 bases. Germline V gene lookup returns CDR1 LNHDA and CDR2 SQIVND (reference sequence). This CDR3 spans 14 amino acids. V lost 7 bases and J lost 4; bases outside the gene matches: 6. The CDR3 DNA is TGTGCCAGTACCCCGGGACAGAATAATGAAAAACTGTTTTTT. Translation gives CASTPGQNNEKLFF.

This clone was observed a single time. The genes are TRBV6-1 and TRBJ1-3; D not resolved. CDR1 is MNHNS and CDR2 is SASEGT in the germline V gene. The CDR3 has 16 residues. Trimming removed 4 bases at V and 1 base at J, with 14 bases between. The CDR3 sequence is CASSAPWRGSGNTIYF. The CDR3 DNA reads as TGTGCCAGCAGTGCCCCCTGGCGGGGATCTGGAAACACCATATATTTT.

The DNA of the CDR3 is TGTGCCAGCAGCCTAAAAAGGGGTGGGGCCAACGTCCTGACTTTC. Protein: CASSLKRGGANVLTF. V gene TRBV7-6 combines with J gene TRBJ2-6, with a tentative D call TRBD1 (5 bases). Trimming pared 5 bases from V and 3 bases from J, leaving 11 bases between. CDR3 length: 15 amino acids. Germline V lookup: CDR1 SGHVS, CDR2 FNYEAQ.

This clone was counted at least ten times. The chain recombines TRBV7-9 with TRBJ1-6; 8 bases agree with TRBD1. Germline CDR1 and CDR2: SEHNR and FQNEAQ (reference sequence). The CDR3 is 14 amino acids. J was trimmed by 10 bases and V by 5 bases; bases with no gene match: 7. DNA of the CDR3: TGTGCCAGCAGCGGACAGGGAGATGGATCACCCCTCCACTTT. Its protein product is CASSGQGDGSPLHF.

The chain is built from TRBV19 and TRBJ2-2; 8 nucleotides line up with TRBD2. Trimming removed 7 bases from V and 7 bases from J; junction bases left unmatched: 8. There are 14 residues in the CDR3. CDR1 is LNHDA, CDR2 SQIVND, per germline (reference sequence). The CDR3 loop reads CASNVAGYDGELFF. In DNA form, the CDR3 reads TGTGCCAGTAATGTAGCGGGGTACGACGGGGAGCTGTTTTTT.

V gene TRBV28 combines with J gene TRBJ1-5; D possibly corresponds to TRBD1 (6 bases). The CDR3 runs 14 residues. Germline V gene sequence: CDR1 MDHEN, CDR2 SYDVKM. Between the trimmed V and J ends, which lost 7 bases and 4 bases, there was a span of 14 bases. CDR3 nucleotides: TGTGCCAGCACCTTTGGGAGGGGGAATCAGCCCCAGCATTTT. Translation gives CASTFGRGNQPQHF. Based on the CDR3 plus reference TRBV28 and TRBJ1-5, the full variable domain is DVKVTQSSRYLVKRTGEKVFLECVQDMDHENMFWYRQDPGLGLRLIYFSYDVKMKEKGDIPEGYSVSREKKERFSLILESASTNQTSMYLCASTFGRGNQPQHFGDGTRLSIL.

CDR3 nucleotides: TGTGCCAGCAGTGCTTTGTTCGGGGGGTATGATGAAAAACTGTTTTTT. Its protein is CASSALFGGYDEKLFF. This chain connects TRBV2 to TRBJ1-4, with a tentative D call TRBD1 (5 bases). Germline V lookup: CDR1 SNHLY, CDR2 FYNNEI. The ends were cut back, 4 bases at V and 6 bases at J, with 18 bases in the middle. The CDR3 has 16 residues.

This chain joins TRBV30 and TRBJ2-7; 8 bases match TRBD2. After removal of 3 bases from V and 5 bases from J, the junction contained 9 bases not matched to a gene. The germline V gene has CDR1 GTSNPN and CDR2 SVGIG (reference sequence). The CDR3 has 14 residues. This CDR3 reads CAWRFGTRSDEQYF. CDR3 DNA: TGTGCCTGGAGATTCGGGACTAGATCCGACGAGCAGTACTTC.

The genes are TRBV11-3 and TRBJ2-2; D not resolved. CDR3 length: 14 residues. Germline V CDR1 and CDR2: SGHNT, YENEEA. V was clipped by 4 bases and J by 4 bases, with 10 bases between them. The CDR3 bases are TGTGCCAGCAGCTATAATACTATCACCGGGGAGCTGTTTTTT. Its translation: CASSYNTITGELFF.

CDR3 DNA: TGTGCCAGCAAGGGACAGGGGGCCTACGAGCAGTACTTC. It yields the protein CASKGQGAYEQYF. V is TRBV27 and J is TRBJ2-7; 11 bases agree with TRBD1. V shed 7 bases and J 2 bases; nucleotides not matched to a gene: 1. The CDR3 spans 13 residues. Germline lookup yields CDR1 MNHEY and CDR2 SMNVEV (reference sequence).

The rearrangement links TRBV20-1 to TRBJ1-5; TRBD1 aligns across 7 bases. CDR3 size: 15 residues. The germline CDR1 and CDR2 sequences are DFQATT and SNEGSKA (reference sequence). After removal of 3 bases from V and 4 bases from J, the junction contained 9 bases not matched to a gene. CDR3 nucleotides: TGCAGTGCTAGTCGTCCACAGGGGACGAATCAGCCCCAGCATTTT. Translated: CSASRPQGTNQPQHF.

This clone was picked up a small number of times. The rearrangement links TRBV29-1 to TRBJ2-1; D call uncertain. This CDR3 has 12 residues. Deletions cut 3 bases from V and 0 bases from J, with 3 bases between. Germline V CDR1 and CDR2: SQVTM, ANQGSEA. CDR3 bases: TGCAGCGTTGACAGCTCCTACAATGAGCAGTTCTTC. Encoded protein: CSVDSSYNEQFF.

The V gene is TRBV6-5, the J gene TRBJ2-7; 7 bases match TRBD1. Trimming at V came to 4 bases and at J to 11 bases, leaving 8 bases not matched to a gene. Germline V gene lookup returns CDR1 MNHEY and CDR2 SVGAGI. The CDR3 has 12 residues. The CDR3 reads CASSSDRAEKYF. CDR3 in DNA: TGTGCCAGCAGTTCCGACAGGGCGGAAAAGTACTTC.

This chain uses TRBV6-5 with TRBJ1-5; D unresolved. Per germline, CDR1 MNHEY and CDR2 SVGAGI. The CDR3 has 13 residues. V was trimmed by 7 bases and J by 5 bases, leaving 12 bases between them. For the CDR3, the DNA is TGTGCCAGCACGGAGGCACCCTATCAGCCCCAGCATTTT. Translated: CASTEAPYQPQHF.